This TCR beta chain was captured in a study of PD-1 blockade in classical Hodgkin lymphoma. In its sample, this clone was seen a few times. The antigen remains undetermined. TCRdb keeps only in-frame clones here, not all; method: immunoSEQ multiplex PCR. The table records around 19,000 clones, approximately 80% of them present only once. Study-level points and caveats: Nivolumab starters within 1 year of ASCT were excluded. Repertoire differences have undefined causes, possibly disease activity or prior therapy. By C4D1, diversity of CD4+ TCRs had risen significantly, whereas that of CD8+ TCRs had not.

The germline CDR1 and CDR2 sequences are SNHLY and FYNNEI. The CDR3 sequence is 13 residues long. The ends lost 5 bases at V and 3 bases at J; junction bases unmatched: 3. Documented time point: cycle 4 day 1 (C4D1), after around six weeks of nivolumab. Relapse was seen in all patients after autologous stem cell transplantation, and brentuximab vedotin exposure was variable. Researchers pulled CD8+ T cells out of thawed PBMCs using magnetic negative selection. Source: CD8+ T cells from blood, taken before the fourth cycle of nivolumab. This chain links TRBV2 with TRBJ2-7, with 8 nucleotides matching TRBD1. The TCR was taken from a human donor with classical Hodgkin lymphoma. CDR3 nucleotides: TGTGCCAGCAGTACTGGACAGGGCTACGAGCAGTACTTC. It is translated as CASSTGQGYEQYF.